A selection of T cell receptor beta chains follows, all from one sample in a study of response to subunit inactivated influenza vaccine. TCRdb analysed the RT-PCR reads with MiXCR anew, one entry per CDR3 protein. There are hundreds of thousands of distinct CDR3 sequences in the sample; roughly 14% occur only once, and less than 7% lies in the top ten. Sample: PBMCs from blood, taken about 14 days before vaccination. These TCRs come from a man aged 45 to 65 who received an inactivated influenza vaccine. Each CDR3 is given with its conserved first and last residue. A D gene is named only where the DNA matches it firmly. A row's size may be missing; if present it is once, few, many or a size class.

clone size	V gene	J gene	D gene	CDR3 DNA	CDR3 protein
.	TRBV7-2	TRBJ2-5	TRBD2	TGTGCCAGCAGCCCGCGGGGAGCGGGAGGTGCAGAGACCCAGTACTTC	CASSPRGAGGAETQYF
.	TRBV7-2	TRBJ2-1	.	TGTGCCAGCAGCTTGAGGCTCCCTGGCAATGAGCAGTTCTTC	CASSLRLPGNEQFF
.	TRBV24-1	TRBJ1-1	.	TGTGCCACCAGTGATCGAATGGGCACTGAAGCTTTCTTT	CATSDRMGTEAFF
few	TRBV2	TRBJ2-7	.	TGTGCCAGCATGTCCCTAGCCCACGAGCAGTACTTC	CASMSLAHEQYF
few	TRBV3-1	TRBJ1-2	TRBD1	TGTGCCAGCAGCCAGGGAGGAGACAGGGCTAACTATGGCTACACCTTC	CASSQGGDRANYGYTF
.	TRBV12-3/TRBV12-4	TRBJ2-3	.	TGTGCCAGCAGTGCGCCCAGGGGAGTCACAGATACGCAGTATTTT	CASSAPRGVTDTQYF
few	TRBV20-1	TRBJ2-3	.	TGCAGTGCTAGAATTGGGACTCGCCACCGTGGCACAGATACGCAGTATTTT	CSARIGTRHRGTDTQYF
.	TRBV4-2	TRBJ2-2	.	TGTGCCAGCAGCCAAGAGAGTTGGCGGATGATAAAGAACACCGGGGAGCTGTTTTTT	CASSQESWRMIKNTGELFF
few	TRBV15	TRBJ1-1	TRBD1	TGTGCCACCAGCATCCAGGGGGGGTACGCTGAAGCTTTCTTT	CATSIQGGYAEAFF
many	TRBV7-2	TRBJ2-5	.	TGTGCCAGCAGCCTTCGGGGCCCCCCAGAGACCCAGTACTTC	CASSLRGPPETQYF
.	TRBV4-2	TRBJ2-2	.	TGTGCCAGCAGCCTTCCTGGGGGGTCCGGGGAGCTGTTTTTT	CASSLPGGSGELFF
.	TRBV12-3/TRBV12-4	TRBJ2-5	.	TGTGCCAGCAGAGACAGCAACCAAGAGACCCAGTACTTC	CASRDSNQETQYF
few	TRBV7-6	TRBJ2-1	.	TGTGCCAGCAGCTTAGCCGAAGGGACAGAGCAGTTCTTC	CASSLAEGTEQFF
.	TRBV7-9	TRBJ2-1	TRBD2	TGTGCCAGCAGGCGACTAGCGGGAGCATCCCTCGATGAGCAGTTCTTC	CASRRLAGASLDEQFF
.	TRBV5-1	TRBJ2-7	.	TGCGCCAGCAGCTTGGAATGGCAGGGCAGGGGCGAGCAGTACTTC	CASSLEWQGRGEQYF
.	TRBV4-2	TRBJ2-5	TRBD2	TGTGCCAGCAGCCAAACCGGGACTAGCGGGTTGGCCCAGTACTTC	CASSQTGTSGLAQYF
.	TRBV2	TRBJ2-2	TRBD1	TGTGCCAGCAGTATTGACAGGGGGCACACCGGGGAGCTGTTTTTT	CASSIDRGHTGELFF
few	TRBV21-1	TRBJ2-7	.	TGTGCCAGCAGCAAAGGTTACGGACCGACCTCCTACGAGCAGTACTTC	CASSKGYGPTSYEQYF
.	TRBV9	TRBJ2-6	TRBD1	TGTGCCAGCAACCGGGACAGGTTATCTGGGGCCAACGTCCTGACTTTC	CASNRDRLSGANVLTF
many	TRBV4-3	TRBJ1-1	.	TGCGCCAGCAGCCTGTACGGACAGTACGGAAACACTGAAGCTTTCTTT	CASSLYGQYGNTEAFF
few	TRBV6-1	TRBJ2-7	TRBD1	TGTGCCAGCAGCCAGGGACAGAGGCCCTACGAGCAGTACTTC	CASSQGQRPYEQYF
.	TRBV5-1	TRBJ2-1	.	TGCGCCAGCAGCTTTTCCCAGGGTCGGGTCAATGAGCAGTTCTTC	CASSFSQGRVNEQFF
few	TRBV7-2	TRBJ2-2	.	TGTGCCAGCAGCCCCCTACCCCCCCGGGCCACCGGGGAGCTGTTTTTT	CASSPLPPRATGELFF
.	TRBV27	TRBJ1-5	TRBD1	TGTGCCAGCAGTTCCCTAACAGGGGGTGGTTATCAGCCCCAGCATTTT	CASSSLTGGGYQPQHF
.	TRBV7-9	TRBJ1-5	.	TGTGCCAGCAGCTCTAGAAGGGCCGATCAGCCCCAGCATTTT	CASSSRRADQPQHF
.	TRBV6-5	TRBJ2-1	.	TGTGCCAGCAGTTACTTAAGACAGACCTCTGGGAATGAGCAGTTCTTC	CASSYLRQTSGNEQFF
.	TRBV11-2	TRBJ2-5	.	TGTGCCAGCAACCAGGGGCCCGCAGGGATTCCGTACTTC	CASNQGPAGIPYF
many	TRBV2	TRBJ2-1	.	TGTGCCAGCAGTGAAGCGTATGAGCAGTTCTTC	CASSEAYEQFF
few	TRBV9	TRBJ2-3	TRBD2	TGTGCCAGCAGCGTATTTGGGACTAGCACAACTGTCACAGATACGCAGTATTTT	CASSVFGTSTTVTDTQYF
.	TRBV6-2/TRBV6-3	TRBJ2-2	.	TGTGCCAGCACGGGACTGATCTACACCGGGGAGCTGTTTTTT	CASTGLIYTGELFF
.	TRBV25-1	TRBJ2-7	.	TGTGCCAGCAGCTCCTACGGGGGTTCCTACGAGCAGTACTTC	CASSSYGGSYEQYF
.	TRBV7-3	TRBJ2-1	.	TGTGCCAGCAGCCCCCAAGGAGGGGGTAGTGAGCAGTTCTTC	CASSPQGGGSEQFF
few	TRBV19	TRBJ2-1	.	TGTGCCAGTAGTATAGGACTTGCTGAGCAGTTCTTC	CASSIGLAEQFF
many	TRBV7-9	TRBJ2-3	.	TGTGCCAGCAGCTTCGGGCGGGGGCGCACAGATACGCAGTATTTT	CASSFGRGRTDTQYF
few	TRBV29-1	TRBJ2-1	.	TGCAGCGTTGAAGCGGGCGGCAGGCGCCCCCCCAATGAGCAGTTCTTC	CSVEAGGRRPPNEQFF
once	TRBV6-2/TRBV6-3	TRBJ2-1	TRBD2	TGTGCCAGCACACAAGCGGGAACGAACTACAATGAGCAGTTCTTC	CASTQAGTNYNEQFF
few	TRBV7-9	TRBJ2-1	.	TGTGCCAGCAGCACTCAGGCAACTGAGCAGTTCTTC	CASSTQATEQFF
.	TRBV15	TRBJ2-3	TRBD2	TGTGCCACCGCAGATCGACTAGCGTTGGCTAGCACAGATACGCAGTATTTT	CATADRLALASTDTQYF
few	TRBV4-2	TRBJ1-6	.	TGTGCCAGCAGCCAAGGAGGCGGCAGGGCCAATTCACCCCTCCACTTT	CASSQGGGRANSPLHF
.	TRBV4-2	TRBJ2-2	.	TGTGCCAGCAGCCTCGGGGCAACGACCCTCACCGGGGAGCTGTTTTTT	CASSLGATTLTGELFF
.	TRBV9	TRBJ2-7	.	TGTGCCAGCAGCGTAGGGGATGCCGTTGCCTACGAGCAGTACTTC	CASSVGDAVAYEQYF
many	TRBV12-3/TRBV12-4	TRBJ2-2	TRBD2	TGTGCCAGCAACCAGCGGGAGTCCGGGGAGCTGTTTTTT	CASNQRESGELFF
few	TRBV12-3/TRBV12-4	TRBJ2-7	.	TGTGCCAGCAGTTTTGCGGCGACCTACGAGCAGTACTTC	CASSFAATYEQYF
few	TRBV12-3/TRBV12-4	TRBJ1-1	.	TGTGCCAGCAGTTTTGGGCAGACAATGAACACTGAAGCTTTCTTT	CASSFGQTMNTEAFF
many	TRBV10-3	TRBJ1-6	.	TGTGCCATCAGTGAGTCGGGGGATAATTCACCCCTCCACTTT	CAISESGDNSPLHF
.	TRBV20-1	TRBJ2-7	.	TGCAGTGCTAGAGGGCAGACCTTAAACTACGAGCAGTACTTC	CSARGQTLNYEQYF
few	TRBV7-8	TRBJ1-5	TRBD1	TGTGCCAGCAGCTTAAGGACAGGTAATCAGCCCCAGCATTTT	CASSLRTGNQPQHF
few	TRBV5-1	TRBJ1-1	TRBD1	TGCGCCAGCAGCCGACCAGGGGGGAACACTGAAGCTTTCTTT	CASSRPGGNTEAFF
few	TRBV9	TRBJ2-1	TRBD2	TGTGCCAGCAGCGTAGAGGGCGGGAGGGCCTACAATGAGCAGTTCTTC	CASSVEGGRAYNEQFF
many	TRBV12-3/TRBV12-4	TRBJ2-5	TRBD1	TGTGCCAGCAGTCGGACAGGGCCCCAAGAGACCCAGTACTTC	CASSRTGPQETQYF
.	TRBV3-1	TRBJ2-6	.	TGTGCCAGCAGTTTTTCTACAGGGGGGGCCAACGTCCTGACTTTC	CASSFSTGGANVLTF
many	TRBV4-1	TRBJ1-1	.	TGCGCCAGCAGCCAAGTGACAGCTTGGGGGCTAGCAACTGAAGCTTTCTTT	CASSQVTAWGLATEAFF
.	TRBV18	TRBJ1-5	TRBD1	TGTGCCAGCTCACTGGACAGGGCGAGCAATCAGCCCCAGCATTTT	CASSLDRASNQPQHF
.	TRBV4-2	TRBJ2-1	.	TGTGCCAGCAGCCAAGGGGGGAGACTGAATGAGCAGTTCTTC	CASSQGGRLNEQFF
.	TRBV30	TRBJ2-1	.	TGTGCCTGGCAACGGAACTCCTACAATGAGCAGTTCTTC	CAWQRNSYNEQFF
.	TRBV5-5	TRBJ2-7	.	TGTGCCAGCAGCTTGGCTGCAGTCCTAGGGGCCTACGAGCAGTACTTC	CASSLAAVLGAYEQYF
few	TRBV12-3/TRBV12-4	TRBJ1-2	.	TGTGCCAGCAGGCAGGGTCCCCCCGGATACGGCTACACCTTC	CASRQGPPGYGYTF
.	TRBV20-1	TRBJ2-3	TRBD2	TGCAGTGCTAGAACAATGACTAGCGGGAGCACAGATACGCAGTATTTT	CSARTMTSGSTDTQYF